The clone carrying this T cell receptor (beta chain) was counted a few times. As yet, its antigen is unknown. The data stem from a study of response to subunit inactivated influenza vaccine. Study-wide results and caveats: Each seasonal influenza vaccination recruits few new T cells, the authors suggested.

The CDR3 sequence is 14 residues long. The V segment lost 5 bases and the J segment 4 bases; nucleotides outside the gene matches: 7. Per germline, CDR1 DFQATT and CDR2 SNEGSKA (reference sequence). Each CDR3 protein is one row after TCRdb ran MiXCR on the RT-PCR reads. The sample holds about 610,000 distinct CDR3 sequences, 14% seen once. This sequence joins TRBV20-1 and TRBJ1-5, with TRBD1 identical over 8 bases. This clonotype was sampled from a man aged 45-65 years who received an inactivated influenza vaccine. This material consisted of PBMCs from blood, taken about 13 days after vaccination. CDR3 loop: CSAWQGANNQPQHF. The CDR3 DNA is TGCAGTGCTTGGCAGGGGGCGAATAATCAGCCCCAGCATTTT.